These 14 T cell receptor beta chains originate from one sample sequenced in a study of spatial heterogeneity in lung cancer (dated by TCRdb to the late 2010s). Reading the label with the study, this specimen's time point is: blood at routine non-recurrence follow-up after resection. TCR sequencing used whole RNA extracted from tumor and nontumor lung tissue, or from cryopreserved PBMC samples, without cell sorting. Library preparation was by 5' RACE. These reads were obtained on a NextSeq 500. The public reads were reanalyzed by TCRdb: fastp trimming at Q25, MiXCR alignment, in-frame beta chains only. One record per CDR3 amino acid sequence lists the most common genes and DNA. The sample table records under 30,000 distinct CDR3 sequences; 5% to 6.5% of these occur just once. The top ten hold roughly 21% of the sample. Sequenced here: PBMCs, sampled at follow-up. The receptors were gathered from a male donor with early-stage non-small cell lung cancer.

Many counts were recorded for this clonotype. This sequence joins TRBV30 and TRBJ1-2, with D hard to call. Germline CDR1 GTSNPN, CDR2 SVGIG (reference sequence). The CDR3 is 13 residues long. V was pared by 3 bases and J by 4 bases, with 12 bases between. The CDR3, as DNA: TGTGCCTGGAGGACCTCCGGGGTCTATGGCTACACCTTC. It yields the protein CAWRTSGVYGYTF.

This clonotype has a handful of counts. The chain joins TRBV6-6 to TRBJ1-1, with TRBD1 matching over 7 bases. J lost 5 bases, V lost 6 bases, and 3 bases had no gene match. Germline loops: CDR1 MNHNY, CDR2 SVGAGI (reference sequence). The CDR3 runs 12 residues. This CDR3 reads CASSQDRTEAFF. CDR3 bases: TGTGCCAGCAGCCAGGACAGGACTGAAGCTTTCTTT.

The CDR3 here is CASSHPTGNEQFF. CDR3 bases: TGTGCCAGCAGCCATCCAACGGGCAATGAGCAGTTCTTC. The J gene is TRBJ2-1, the V gene TRBV5-6; D is unclear. Trimming cost V 4 bases and J 6 bases, with 11 bases left between them. The CDR3 length is 13 residues. CDR1 and CDR2 from the germline V gene are SGHDT and YYEEEE.

This clonotype was observed at least ten times. V gene TRBV20-1 combines with J gene TRBJ2-1; D uncertain. The germline V gene has CDR1 DFQATT and CDR2 SNEGSKA (reference sequence). CDR3 length: 11 residues. The V end was cut by 6 bases, the J end by 8 bases, with 11 bases between. The chain's CDR3 is CSAPELDEQFF. In DNA, the CDR3 is TGCAGTGCCCCGGAGCTCGATGAGCAGTTCTTC.

Ten or more counts support this clonotype. The chain couples TRBV7-2 to TRBJ2-5; 15 nucleotides align to TRBD2. Germline V gene data show CDR1 as SGHTA and CDR2 as FQGNSA. With V trimmed by 4 bases and J by 4 bases, 10 bases remained unmatched. This CDR3 contains 18 residues. The CDR3 sequence: CASSYTTGLAGGRETQYF. The CDR3 DNA is TGTGCCAGCAGCTACACCACGGGACTAGCGGGGGGCAGAGAGACCCAGTACTTC.

This clonotype was detected many times. The chain has TRBV24-1 and TRBJ2-3, with D perhaps TRBD2 (6 bases). The CDR3 loop spans 15 amino acids. Germline CDR1 KGHDR, CDR2 SFDVKD. V shed 1 base and J shed 5 bases, with 12 bases lying between them. The CDR3 spells CATSDLRGTIDTQYF. The CDR3 nucleotides are TGTGCCACCAGTGATTTACGCGGGACCATAGATACGCAGTATTTT.

The table lists this clonotype with many counts. This chain connects TRBV27 to TRBJ1-1; D may be TRBD1 (6 bases). This CDR3 spans 15 amino acids. Germline V gene data show CDR1 as MNHEY and CDR2 as SMNVEV (reference sequence). Trimming cost V 4 bases and J 5 bases, with 17 bases left between them. The CDR3 DNA is TGTGCCAGCAGTTCCATACAGGGACTGTTGACTGAAGCTTTCTTT. It codes for CASSSIQGLLTEAFF.

This clonotype was detected many times. J is TRBJ2-4 and V is TRBV7-6; no firm D call. The CDR3 runs to 15 residues. CDR1 is SGHVS and CDR2 is FNYEAQ in the germline V gene. V lost 4 bases, J lost 2 bases, and 12 bases lay in between. In DNA form, the CDR3 reads TGTGCCAGCAGCTCGGCCACGGACCCCAAAAACATTCAGTACTTC. Its protein product is CASSSATDPKNIQYF.

V usage is TRBV7-2 and J usage is TRBJ1-1; D is uncertain. The CDR3 loop spans 13 amino acids. The germline gives CDR1 SGHTA, CDR2 FQGNSA. Trimming pared 3 bases from V and 2 bases from J, leaving 7 bases between. CDR3: CASSFAFNTEAFF. CDR3 bases: TGTGCCAGCAGCTTCGCCTTCAACACTGAAGCTTTCTTT. The variable domain in full, with the rest retrieved from reference TRBV7-2 and TRBJ1-1, is GAGVSQSPSNKVTEKGKDVELRCDPISGHTALYWYRQSLGQGLEFLIYFQGNSAPDKSGLPSDRFSAERTGGSVSTLTIQRTQQEDSAVYLCASSFAFNTEAFFGQGTRLTVV.

This clonotype was seen more than once but under ten times. The chain recombines TRBV5-1 with TRBJ1-2; D unresolved. Per the germline V gene, CDR1 is SGHRS and CDR2 is YFSETQ. Trimming left V 0 bases short and J 3 bases short, with 12 bases between. The CDR3 covers 15 residues. CDR3 in amino acids: CASSLAGSSDYGYTF. The CDR3 DNA reads as TGCGCCAGCAGCTTGGCTGGGAGCTCGGACTATGGCTACACCTTC.

Remarks on this clonotype: This may be a read error, as it is one base from a much larger clone. The chain uses TRBV3-1 and TRBJ2-4; 11 nucleotides agree with TRBD2. Germline V gene lookup returns CDR1 LGHDT and CDR2 YNNKEL (reference sequence). The junction had 11 bases not matched to a gene; V was cut back by 4 bases and J by 9 bases. The CDR3 covers 16 residues. As DNA, the CDR3 is TGTGCCAGCAGCCTACCCGGGACTAGCGGAGCTGGCATTCAGTACTTC. Encoded protein: CASSLPGTSGAGIQYF.

This clonotype was detected ten times or more. This chain joins TRBV6-5 and TRBJ2-7, with 13 bases matching TRBD2. Trimming cost V 6 bases and J 12 bases; bases outside gene matches: 8. Germline lookup yields CDR1 MNHEY and CDR2 SVGAGI. The CDR3 runs to 13 residues. The CDR3 DNA is TGTGCCAGCAGCCGAGGACTAGCGGGAGCCCTGTACGTC. It translates to CASSRGLAGALYV.

The chain recombines TRBV2 with TRBJ1-6; D ambiguous. The germline CDR1 and CDR2 sequences are SNHLY and FYNNEI. The CDR3 runs to 13 residues. Trimming stripped 4 bases from V and 4 bases from J, with 5 bases between. This chain's CDR3 is CASSVQYNSPLHF. The CDR3 nucleotides read TGTGCCAGCAGTGTGCAATATAATTCACCCCTCCACTTT.

This clonotype was seen a few times. The chain combines TRBV19 with TRBJ1-2, with D possibly TRBD1 on 6 matching bases. Germline V CDR1 and CDR2: LNHDA, SQIVND (reference sequence). Trimming took 7 bases from V and 4 from J, leaving 19 bases between them. The CDR3 spans 15 residues. The CDR3 region is CASTQVEGGRYGYTF. The CDR3 DNA reads as TGTGCCAGTACCCAGGTTGAGGGGGGACGCTATGGCTACACCTTC.